The 27 T cell receptor beta chains below come from one sample, sequenced in a study of blood T cells in healthy people across ages. The authors ran a second PCR of roughly 6 to 11 cycles using a sample-barcoded 5' primer and a J-beta primer mix. TCRdb reanalysed the 5' RACE reads using MiXCR and keeps one entry per CDR3 protein. The repertoire consists of approximately 1.5 million distinct CDR3 sequences, with under 55% occurring once and the leading ten covering approximately 4.1%. Material for sequencing was blood. The receptor set was obtained from a young woman in good health.

J is TRBJ1-4 and V is TRBV12-3 or TRBV12-4, with 7 nucleotides matching TRBD1. The length of the CDR3 is 16 residues. V was pared by 5 bases and J by 6 bases, with 12 bases of the junction left unmatched. The DNA of the CDR3 is TGTGCCAGCAGTCCAGGGGGTAGGGTAAGAGATGAAAAACTGTTTTTT. Protein sequence: CASSPGGRVRDEKLFF.

This clonotype was observed a single time. The chain has TRBV15 and TRBJ2-5; D remains unclear. V was clipped by 8 bases and J by 2 bases, with 6 bases between them. There are 11 residues in the CDR3. CDR1 LNHNV and CDR2 YYDKDF come from the germline V gene (reference sequence). CDR3: CATRRQETQYF. The CDR3, as DNA: TGTGCCACCCGAAGACAAGAGACCCAGTACTTC.

About this clonotype: Relative to the germline gene, one junction end is altered; a read error may explain this. The rearrangement links TRBV20-1 to TRBJ2-7; 9 nucleotides line up with TRBD2. Germline-derived CDR1 and CDR2 are DFQATT and SNEGSKA (reference sequence). The CDR3 runs to 14 residues. The CDR3 DNA reads TGCAGTGCGTCGTCCGGGACTAGCTCCCACGAGCAGTACTTC. This gives the protein CSASSGTSSHEQYF.

Comment on this clonotype: At one end, the junction sequence differs from germline, possibly due to a read error. Here the CDR3 DNA reads TGTGCCAGAAGCTTTTGGGAGTCTAATGAAAAACTGTTTTTT. This codes for CARSFWESNEKLFF. The chain joins TRBV7-9 to TRBJ1-4; D ambiguous. CDR1 and CDR2 from the germline V gene are SEHNR and FQNEAQ (reference sequence). The CDR3 length is 14 residues.

This clonotype was recorded a few times. The chain has TRBV29-1 and TRBJ1-4; D gene uncertain. The CDR3 spans 12 residues. Trimming took 3 bases from V and 7 from J, leaving 9 bases between them. Germline CDR1 reads SQVTM; CDR2 reads ANQGSEA. The CDR3 region is CSVEATPEKLFF. The CDR3, as DNA: TGCAGCGTTGAGGCGACACCTGAAAAACTGTTTTTT.

In DNA, the CDR3 is TGTGCCAGCAGAGCCGGGACTGGCGACAGGTACACAGATACGCAGTATTTT. It codes for CASRAGTGDRYTDTQYF. V and J are TRBV2 and TRBJ2-3, with D possibly being TRBD1 or TRBD2 (6 bases each). V was clipped by 6 bases and J by 2 bases, with 21 bases between them. Germline loops: CDR1 SNHLY, CDR2 FYNNEI. This CDR3 has 17 residues.

This clonotype has more than one count but fewer than ten. The germline gene is not matched at one end of the junction; a read error may be the cause. J is TRBJ1-5 and V is TRBV4-3; 8 nucleotides align to TRBD1. The CDR3 has 14 residues. Per the germline V gene, CDR1 is LGHNA and CDR2 is YSLEER. In DNA, the CDR3 is TGTGCCAGCAGCCAAGACAGGGGTCGTCAGCCCCAGCATTTT. This codes for CASSQDRGRQPQHF.

In its sample, this clonotype was seen a few times. This rearrangement joins TRBV7-9 to TRBJ1-6; possibly TRBD1 for D (5 bases). Looked up from germline, CDR1 is SEHNR and CDR2 is FQNEAQ (reference sequence). The CDR3 is made up of 12 amino acids. Deletions cut 5 bases from V and 9 bases from J, with 8 bases between. This chain's CDR3 is CASSQGASPLHF. The CDR3 DNA follows: TGTGCCAGCAGCCAAGGGGCTTCACCCCTCCACTTT.

This clonotype was seen only once. The chain is built from TRBV7-8 and TRBJ2-1, with D maybe TRBD1 (5 bases). This CDR3 has 14 amino acids. CDR1 and CDR2 from the germline V gene are SGHVS and FQNEAQ. The ends were cut back, 5 bases at V and 10 bases at J, with 18 bases in the middle. The CDR3 nucleotides read TGTGCCAGCAGCCCCCTTGGGGCTCCCAGCGAGCAGTTCTTC. It codes for CASSPLGAPSEQFF.

V usage is TRBV20-1 and J usage is TRBJ2-1; 14 bases are a match to TRBD2. This CDR3 has 17 residues. V lost 2 bases to trimming and J lost 3 bases; unmatched junction nucleotides: 6. The germline V gene encodes CDR1 DFQATT and CDR2 SNEGSKA (reference sequence). CDR3 sequence reads: CSARLGLAGASYNEQFF. The CDR3 coding sequence is TGCAGTGCTAGACTGGGACTAGCGGGGGCCAGCTACAATGAGCAGTTCTTC.

There are a few counts of this clonotype. V is TRBV12-3 or TRBV12-4 and J is TRBJ2-1; no reliable D call. Between the trimmed V and J ends, which lost 5 bases and 4 bases, there was a span of 15 bases. This CDR3 region has 15 residues. The CDR3 DNA sequence: TGTGCCAGCAGTCCTACACATTATGCATACAATGAGCAGTTCTTC. This codes for CASSPTHYAYNEQFF.

This clonotype has a handful of counts. The J gene is TRBJ1-2, the V gene TRBV25-1; D ambiguous. CDR1 and CDR2 from the germline V gene are MGHDK and SYGVNS. This CDR3 has 13 residues. Trimming stripped 8 bases from V and 3 bases from J, with 13 bases between. The CDR3 region has the DNA TGTGCCAGCTCGGTCATCTTCGACTATGGCTACACCTTC. Protein sequence: CASSVIFDYGYTF.

This clonotype showed up just a few times. The chain joins TRBV20-1 to TRBJ2-5, with D possibly being TRBD2 (7 bases). The V end was cut by 4 bases, the J end by 1 base, with 13 bases between. CDR3 length: 14 amino acids. CDR1 is DFQATT and CDR2 is SNEGSKA in the germline V gene (reference sequence). CDR3 loop: CSATRGALQETQYF. The CDR3 coding sequence is TGCAGTGCTACACGGGGGGCCCTCCAAGAGACCCAGTACTTC.

V and J are TRBV6-2 or TRBV6-3 and TRBJ2-1, with unresolved D. CDR1 and CDR2 (germline): MNHEY, SVGEGT. The CDR3 loop spans 16 amino acids. Trimming stripped 3 bases from V and 13 bases from J, with 25 bases between. The CDR3 DNA follows: TGTGCCAGCAGTTATCTGGCGAAGATAGTCTCGTCAGGTCAGTTCTTC. This codes for CASSYLAKIVSSGQFF.

V is TRBV20-1 and J is TRBJ2-3; no clear D gene. V was pared by 3 bases and J by 1 base, with 8 bases between. CDR3 length: 13 residues. Per the germline V gene, CDR1 is DFQATT and CDR2 is SNEGSKA (reference sequence). The CDR3 bases are TGCAGTGCTAGGGAGACCCGCACAGATACGCAGTATTTT. This translates into CSARETRTDTQYF.

The CDR3 nucleotides are TGTGCCAGCACTTCTACTGGGTCTGGGGCCAACGTCCTGACTTTC. This codes for CASTSTGSGANVLTF. This chain connects TRBV6-5 to TRBJ2-6; D not certain. This CDR3 comprises 15 residues. Between the trimmed V and J ends, which lost 7 bases and 1 base, there was a span of 11 bases. Germline V gives CDR1 MNHEY, CDR2 SVGAGI.

This sequence joins TRBV5-1 and TRBJ2-1; D is uncertain. The CDR3 totals 13 residues. Per the germline V gene, CDR1 is SGHRS and CDR2 is YFSETQ. V shed 4 bases and J shed 4 bases, with 9 bases lying between them. This chain's CDR3 is CASSHDLYNEQFF. The DNA of the CDR3 is TGCGCCAGCAGCCACGACCTATACAATGAGCAGTTCTTC.

This clonotype was picked up one time. The chain recombines TRBV30 with TRBJ1-1; 9 positions agree with TRBD1. CDR3 length equals 14 residues. Germline V lookup: CDR1 GTSNPN, CDR2 SVGIG (reference sequence). The junction had 4 bases not matched to a gene; V was cut back by 2 bases and J by 3 bases. CDR3 sequence: CAWSPTGGDTEAFF. DNA for the CDR3: TGTGCCTGGAGTCCAACAGGGGGCGACACTGAAGCTTTCTTT.

The V and J genes are TRBV5-1 and TRBJ2-4; D is unclear. TRBJ2-7 explains the end of the DNA better; the J call may be wrong. This CDR3 region has 14 residues. Looked up from germline, CDR1 is SGHRS and CDR2 is YFSETQ. Here the CDR3 reads CASSFGSTWSEQYF. The DNA for the CDR3 is TGCGCCAGCAGCTTCGGCAGCACCTGGAGCGAGCAGTACTTC.

The chain carries TRBV7-9 and TRBJ1-2; D possibly corresponds to TRBD1 (6 bases). The germline V gene encodes CDR1 SEHNR and CDR2 FQNEAQ (reference sequence). There are 16 residues in the CDR3. V gave up 5 bases and J gave up 3 bases, with 19 bases separating them. The CDR3 reads CASSLTPQGPHYGYTF. The CDR3 DNA reads TGTGCCAGCAGCCTAACGCCCCAGGGGCCCCACTATGGCTACACCTTC.

This clonotype was seen a few times. This sequence joins TRBV7-9 and TRBJ1-3; no reliable D call. In germline, CDR1 is SEHNR, CDR2 FQNEAQ (reference sequence). The CDR3 is made up of 10 amino acids. The CDR3: CASSGNTIYF. The CDR3, as DNA: TGTGCTTCCTCTGGAAACACCATATATTTT.

A word on this clonotype: A junction end diverges from the germline sequence, so it may reflect a read error. This chain uses TRBV7-8 with TRBJ2-5, with TRBD1 identical over 8 bases. The V gene's germline CDR1 is SGHVS and CDR2 FQNEAQ. The CDR3 extends over 17 amino acids. The CDR3 here is CASSVERQGHAEEAQYF. The CDR3 bases are TGTGCCAGCAGCGTGGAGAGACAGGGGCATGCCGAAGAGGCCCAGTACTTC.

This clonotype has only a few counts. A much bigger clone sits one base away, suggesting this may be a read error. V gene TRBV20-1 combines with J gene TRBJ2-5; either TRBD1 or TRBD2 may fit D (6 bases each). CDR1 DFQATT and CDR2 SNEGSKA come from the germline V gene (reference sequence). The CDR3 is 13 residues long. Trimming took off 6 bases at V and 2 bases at J, with 13 bases between the two ends. This CDR3 reads CSAARGAQETQYF. The CDR3 DNA follows: TGCAGTGCCGCAAGGGGGGCTCAAGAGACCCAGTACTTC.

In its sample, this clonotype was seen once. The V and J genes are TRBV20-1 and TRBJ2-1; 9 bases are a match to TRBD1. The CDR3 is 14 amino acids. Germline-derived CDR1 and CDR2 are DFQATT and SNEGSKA (reference sequence). Trimming took 7 bases from V and 2 from J; bases not matched to a gene: 6. CDR3 amino acids: CSVSGTGPYNEQFF. CDR3 bases: TGCAGTGTTTCCGGGACAGGGCCCTACAATGAGCAGTTCTTC.

In this sample, this clonotype turned up a few times. The genes are TRBV9 and TRBJ2-7, with unresolved D. Trimming removed 2 bases at V and 2 bases at J, with 11 bases between. The germline V gene encodes CDR1 SGDLS and CDR2 YYNGEE. This CDR3 contains 14 residues. CDR3 sequence: CASSVTQTPYEQYF. DNA of the CDR3: TGTGCCAGCAGCGTTACTCAAACCCCCTACGAGCAGTACTTC.

The chain combines TRBV13 with TRBJ1-1; TRBD1 might be the D (5 bases). The V end lost 0 bases, the J end lost 6 bases, and 17 bases lay between the germline ends. CDR1 PRHDT and CDR2 FYEKMQ come from the germline V gene (reference sequence). The CDR3 contains 16 residues. CDR3 loop: CASSLGGPARWAEAFF. CDR3 bases: TGTGCCAGCAGCTTAGGGGGGCCCGCTAGGTGGGCTGAAGCTTTCTTT. The entire variable domain, with the rest obtained from reference TRBV13 and TRBJ1-1, is as follows: AAGVIQSPRHLIKEKRETATLKCYPIPRHDTVYWYQQGPGQDPQFLISFYEKMQSDKGSIPDRFSAQQFSDYHSELNMSSLELGDSALYFCASSLGGPARWAEAFFGQGTRLTVV.

V gene TRBV6-2 or TRBV6-3 combines with J gene TRBJ2-3; weak D call: TRBD2 (7 bases). CDR1 and CDR2 from the germline V gene are MNHEY and SVGEGT. The CDR3 extends over 16 amino acids. V gave up 0 bases and J gave up 1 base, with 11 bases separating them. The CDR3 DNA follows: TGTGCCAGCAGTTACTCAAGGCGGGGGCGCACAGATACGCAGTATTTT. Protein sequence: CASSYSRRGRTDTQYF.